The 5 T cell receptor beta chains below come from one sample, sequenced in a study of CXCR3-negative and CXCR3-positive naive CD8 T cells (dated by TCRdb to the late 2010s). Overall study outcomes, separate from this receptor: TRB CDR3s from CXCR3-positive naive cells showed higher hydrophobicity (lower Kidera factor 4), lower energy, and higher strength and volume indices than CXCR3-negative naive cells.

The listed sequencing device is NextSeq 550. The Human TCR Profiling Kit (MiLaboratory) was used to prepare UMI-labeled 5' RACE TRB cDNA libraries. TCRdb reprocessed the raw reads; every CDR3 protein sequence is a single record, and DNA is not supplied. This sample's clone table shows approximately 89,000 distinct CDR3 sequences. In total, the top ten clones hold around 0.58% of the sample. Antigen specificity for these receptors is unknown. Sequenced material: naive CXCR3+ CD8+ T cells from blood. The cell subset or site tag for this specimen amounts to: CD45RO-CCR7+CD27+CD95- naive CD8+ T cells expressing CXCR3 (TNR3+). Receptor source: a human donor in good health. Some clones in this sample may be carry-over from other donors' samples.

The chain employs TRBV12-3 or TRBV12-4 and TRBJ2-3; TCRdb calls TRBD2, which cannot be checked without DNA. The CDR3 runs 14 residues. CDR3 loop: CASSFLAGMDTQYF.

This chain uses TRBV4-2 with TRBJ1-5. The germline CDR1 and CDR2 sequences are LGHNA and YNFKEQ. CDR3 length: 14 amino acids. CDR3 amino acids: CASSQNVLNQPQHF.

The chain recombines TRBV21-1 with TRBJ2-7; TCRdb picks TRBD2, but there is no DNA to check that call. TRBV21-1 is a documented pseudogene. This CDR3 comprises 13 residues. CDR3 loop: CASRKEGRYEQYF.

V and J are TRBV7-6 and TRBJ1-3. CDR1 SGHVS and CDR2 FNYEAQ come from the germline V gene. The CDR3 length is 14 residues. The CDR3 protein is CASSPSTAGNTIYF.

This sequence joins TRBV11-2 and TRBJ2-1. The CDR3 loop spans 14 amino acids. The germline gives CDR1 SGHAT, CDR2 FQNNGV. This CDR3 is CASSQSFLYNEQFF.